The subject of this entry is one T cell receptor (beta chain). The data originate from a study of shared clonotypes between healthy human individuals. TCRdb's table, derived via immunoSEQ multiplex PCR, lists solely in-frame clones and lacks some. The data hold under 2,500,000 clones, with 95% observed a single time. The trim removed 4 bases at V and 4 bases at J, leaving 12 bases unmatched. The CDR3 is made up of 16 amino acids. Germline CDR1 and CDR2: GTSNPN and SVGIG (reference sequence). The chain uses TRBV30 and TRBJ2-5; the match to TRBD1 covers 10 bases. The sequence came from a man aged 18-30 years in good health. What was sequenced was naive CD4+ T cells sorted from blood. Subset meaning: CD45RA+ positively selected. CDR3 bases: TGTGCCTGGACCAAAGGACAGGGGGTGATCTCAGAGACCCAGTACTTC. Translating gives CAWTKGQGVISETQYF.